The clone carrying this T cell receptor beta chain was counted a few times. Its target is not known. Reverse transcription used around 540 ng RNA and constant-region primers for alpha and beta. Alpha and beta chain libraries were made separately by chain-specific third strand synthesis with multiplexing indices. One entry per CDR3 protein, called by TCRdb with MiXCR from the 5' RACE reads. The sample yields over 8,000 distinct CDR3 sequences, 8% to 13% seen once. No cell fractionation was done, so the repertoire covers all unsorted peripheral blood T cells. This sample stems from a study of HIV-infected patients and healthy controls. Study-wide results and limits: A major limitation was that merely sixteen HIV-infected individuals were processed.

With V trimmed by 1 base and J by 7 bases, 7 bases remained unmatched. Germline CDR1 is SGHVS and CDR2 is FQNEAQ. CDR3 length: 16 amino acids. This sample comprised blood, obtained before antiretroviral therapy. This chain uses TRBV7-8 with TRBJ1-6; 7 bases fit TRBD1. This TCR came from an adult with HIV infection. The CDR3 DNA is TGTGCCAGCAGCTTAGTAGGGCAGGGGGGGAATTCACCCCTCCACTTT. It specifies CASSLVGQGGNSPLHF.